The 30 T cell receptor beta chains below were found in one sample sequenced in a study of blood T cell repertoires in COVID-19. Repertoires were generated with immunoSEQ multiplex PCR, while TCRdb's copy carries only in-frame clones and drops some. Of around 42,000 clones listed, roughly 80% are singletons. Sequenced sample: peripheral blood. The source is an elderly woman with acute or convalescent COVID-19.

The rearrangement links TRBV4-3 to TRBJ1-3; the match to TRBD1 covers 8 bases. The CDR3 runs to 13 residues. CDR1 LGHNA and CDR2 YSLEER come from the germline V gene. The trim removed 3 bases at V and 11 bases at J, leaving 6 bases unmatched. The DNA of the CDR3 is TGCGCCAGCAGCCATTTACAGGGGGATGCCATATATTTT. Protein product: CASSHLQGDAIYF.

The chain couples TRBV2 to TRBJ1-4; D remains ambiguous. The CDR3 contains 13 residues. V dropped 3 bases and J dropped 8 bases, with 10 bases sitting between them. Per germline, CDR1 SNHLY and CDR2 FYNNEI. For the CDR3, the DNA is TGTGCCAGCAGTGAGGAGGCTCGGGAAAAACTGTTTTTT. This encodes CASSEEAREKLFF. The full variable domain, its missing parts supplied by reference TRBV2 and TRBJ1-4, is EPEVTQTPSHQVTQMGQEVILRCVPISNHLYFYWYRQILGQKVEFLVSFYNNEISEKSEIFDDQFSVERPDGSNFTLKIRSTKLEDSAMYFCASSEEAREKLFFGSGTQLSVL.

This sequence joins TRBV7-2 and TRBJ2-7; TRBD2 matches at 8 bases. After removal of 5 bases from V and 2 bases from J, the junction contained 8 bases not matched to a gene. CDR1 SGHTA and CDR2 FQGNSA come from the germline V gene. The length of the CDR3 is 15 residues. CDR3 bases: TGTGCCAGCAGCCCAGCGGGAGATAATGCCTACGAGCAGTACTTC. It specifies CASSPAGDNAYEQYF.

The genes are TRBV21-1 and TRBJ1-1; the table's D call, TRBD1, has no DNA check behind it. TRBV21-1 is annotated as a pseudogene. The CDR3 sequence is 13 residues long. The CDR3 DNA sequence: TGTGCCAGCAGCAAAGGGGGACAGACTGAAGCTTTCTTT. This gives the protein CASSKGGQTEAFF.

V is TRBV2 and J is TRBJ2-1; 9 bases map to TRBD2. After removal of 9 bases from V and 4 bases from J, the junction contained 1 base not matched to a gene. There are 12 residues in the CDR3. Germline V lookup: CDR1 SNHLY, CDR2 FYNNEI. CDR3 in amino acids: CARSGRYNEQFF. CDR3 nucleotide sequence: TGTGCCAGAAGCGGGAGGTACAATGAGCAGTTCTTC.

V and J are TRBV30 and TRBJ1-2, with D perhaps TRBD1 (6 bases). Germline V CDR1 and CDR2: GTSNPN, SVGIG (reference sequence). The V gene lost 0 bases and the J gene lost 5 bases, with 16 bases spanning the gap. The CDR3 runs 15 residues. The CDR3: CAWSVRRGARYGYTF. CDR3 DNA sequence: TGTGCCTGGAGTGTACGGCGGGGGGCTCGGTATGGCTACACCTTC.

This chain uses TRBV19 with TRBJ2-6, with 7 bases identical to TRBD1. Germline CDR1 reads LNHDA; CDR2 reads SQIVND (reference sequence). The trim removed 4 bases at V and 0 bases at J, leaving 9 bases unmatched. The CDR3 covers 18 residues. CDR3 sequence reads: CASSSREGGPSGANVLTF. The CDR3 DNA reads as TGTGCCAGTAGTAGCCGTGAAGGGGGCCCCTCTGGGGCCAACGTCCTGACTTTC. Drawing the rest from reference TRBV19 and TRBJ2-6, the complete variable domain is DGGITQSPKYLFRKEGQNVTLSCEQNLNHDAMYWYRQDPGQGLRLIYYSQIVNDFQKGDIAEGYSVSREKKESFPLTVTSAQKNPTAFYLCASSSREGGPSGANVLTFGAGSRLTVL.

The V gene is TRBV7-9, the J gene TRBJ2-1; D possibly corresponds to TRBD2 (5 bases). The CDR3 covers 13 residues. V lost 5 bases, J lost 7 bases, and 12 bases lay in between. Germline V gene lookup returns CDR1 SEHNR and CDR2 FQNEAQ (reference sequence). CDR3 protein: CASSPPGSNEQFF. DNA for the CDR3: TGTGCCAGCAGCCCCCCGGGGTCAAATGAGCAGTTCTTC.

The V gene is TRBV19, the J gene TRBJ2-1; 12 nucleotides line up with TRBD2. J was trimmed by 0 bases and V by 4 bases; bases with no gene match: 13. This CDR3 has 20 residues. Germline V gives CDR1 LNHDA, CDR2 SQIVND (reference sequence). CDR3 in DNA: TGTGCCAGTAGTACCCCTAGCGGGAGGGCCAGTAAGAGCTCCTACAATGAGCAGTTCTTC. It codes for CASSTPSGRASKSSYNEQFF.

The sample holds one count of this clone. The V call is TRBV14, the J call TRBJ2-1, with TRBD1 matching over 7 bases. Germline assignment: CDR1 SGHDN and CDR2 FVKESK. This CDR3 has 13 amino acids. The J segment lost 9 bases and the V segment lost 4 bases, leaving 6 bases of the junction unmatched. The CDR3 loop reads CASSPQGVGEQFF. In DNA, the CDR3 is TGTGCCAGCAGCCCCCAGGGGGTTGGTGAGCAGTTCTTC.

The gene calls are TRBV27 and TRBJ1-1; 8 bases are a match to TRBD1. The CDR3 contains 14 residues. The germline CDR1 and CDR2 sequences are MNHEY and SMNVEV (reference sequence). V shed 3 bases, J shed 7 bases, and the junction held 7 bases outside the gene matches. CDR3 nucleotide sequence: TGTGCCAGCAGTTTTGACAGGGGCGGCGATGAAGCTTTCTTT. Encoded protein: CASSFDRGGDEAFF.

The genes are TRBV12-5 and TRBJ2-3; possible D gene TRBD1, 5 bases. Trimming took off 2 bases at V and 0 bases at J, with 18 bases between the two ends. The germline V gene encodes CDR1 LGHNT and CDR2 FRNRAP. This CDR3 has 18 residues. The CDR3, as DNA: TGTGCTAGTGGTTTGAGTATTGACAGTGGAGCAAGCACAGATACGCAGTATTTT. Its protein product is CASGLSIDSGASTDTQYF.

The chain recombines TRBV15 with TRBJ1-3; D is possibly TRBD1 (5 bases). Trimming shortened V by 4 bases and J by 7 bases, and 17 bases separated the two germline ends. This CDR3 contains 15 residues. CDR1 is LNHNV, CDR2 YYDKDF, per germline (reference sequence). The CDR3 DNA sequence: TGTGCCACCAGCAATCTGCGGGGGATCTTGAACACCATATATTTT. Translating gives CATSNLRGILNTIYF.

V is TRBV6-1 and J is TRBJ2-3, with 7 bases identical to TRBD2. V was pared by 3 bases and J by 5 bases, with 14 bases of the junction left unmatched. Germline-derived CDR1 and CDR2 are MNHNS and SASEGT. The length of the CDR3 is 17 residues. The CDR3 here is CASSDDLWEGREDTQYF. The DNA for the CDR3 is TGTGCCAGCAGTGATGATCTCTGGGAGGGCCGAGAAGATACGCAGTATTTT.

The V and J genes are TRBV3-1 (or the pseudogene TRBV3-2) and TRBJ1-2; D not certain. The CDR3 length is 16 residues. Germline-derived CDR1 and CDR2 are LGHDT and YNNKEL (reference sequence). The V gene lost 1 base and the J gene lost 4 bases, with 16 bases spanning the gap. CDR3: CASSQAVPSLLYGYTF. CDR3 sequence (DNA): TGTGCCAGCAGCCAAGCGGTCCCGTCCCTACTCTATGGCTACACCTTC.

This clone was recorded once. V is TRBV9 and J is TRBJ2-5; 9 bases map to TRBD1. There are 17 residues in the CDR3. V shed 0 bases, J shed 2 bases, and the junction held 8 bases outside the gene matches. The germline gives CDR1 SGDLS, CDR2 YYNGEE. CDR3 amino acids: CASSVGGGQGIQETQYF. DNA for the CDR3: TGTGCCAGCAGCGTAGGGGGAGGACAGGGGATACAAGAGACCCAGTACTTC.

J is TRBJ2-1 and V is TRBV6-4; 10 positions match TRBD1. Germline trimming cut 6 bases from V and 5 bases from J; bases unmatched to any gene: 7. Germline V CDR1 and CDR2: MRHNA, SNTAGT. This CDR3 contains 15 residues. The CDR3 spells CASSPGQGWDNEQFF. The CDR3 nucleotides read TGTGCCAGCAGCCCGGGACAGGGGTGGGACAATGAGCAGTTCTTC.

This clone was counted a few times. This sequence joins TRBV7-9 and TRBJ2-1; D is perhaps TRBD1 (5 bases). Trimming left V 3 bases short and J 0 bases short, with 15 bases between. The CDR3 is made up of 17 amino acids. Per the germline V gene, CDR1 is SEHNR and CDR2 is FQNEAQ (reference sequence). CDR3 loop: CASSFGSTGPSYNEQFF. The CDR3 DNA reads as TGTGCCAGCAGCTTTGGTAGCACAGGCCCCTCCTACAATGAGCAGTTCTTC.

V and J are TRBV30 and TRBJ1-2; D is unresolved. The ends were cut back, 0 bases at V and 4 bases at J, with 12 bases in the middle. Germline CDR1 and CDR2: GTSNPN and SVGIG (reference sequence). The CDR3 extends over 14 amino acids. The CDR3 sequence: CAWSVRPRVYGYTF. DNA for the CDR3: TGTGCCTGGAGTGTACGGCCACGGGTCTATGGCTACACCTTC.

V gene TRBV2 combines with J gene TRBJ2-2; 7 bases align to TRBD2. J gave up 0 bases and V 8 bases, and 6 bases lay outside the gene matches. Per the germline V gene, CDR1 is SNHLY and CDR2 is FYNNEI. This CDR3 comprises 15 residues. CDR3 bases: TGTGCCAGCGGGCGGGAGACCGCGAACACCGGGGAGCTGTTTTTT. Translating it yields CASGRETANTGELFF.

This clone showed up just once. This chain connects TRBV5-4 to TRBJ2-7; 11 bases fit TRBD1. This CDR3 spans 15 amino acids. V trimming: 0 bases; J trimming: 1 base; junction bases outside the gene matches: 0. Germline V gene lookup returns CDR1 SGHNT and CDR2 YYREEE (reference sequence). The chain's CDR3 is CASSLGDRGSYEQYF. The CDR3 DNA reads TGTGCCAGCAGCTTGGGGGACAGGGGGTCCTACGAGCAGTACTTC. Full variable domain (rest looked up from reference TRBV5-4 and TRBJ2-7): ETGVTQSPTHLIKTRGQQVTLRCSSQSGHNTVSWYQQALGQGPQFIFQYYREEENGRGNFPPRFSGLQFPNYSSELNVNALELDDSALYLCASSLGDRGSYEQYFGPGTRLTVT.

V and J are TRBV7-9 and TRBJ2-5, with D perhaps matching TRBD2 (6 bases). The V gene lost 5 bases and the J gene lost 3 bases, with 16 bases spanning the gap. CDR3 length: 15 residues. The germline V gene has CDR1 SEHNR and CDR2 FQNEAQ (reference sequence). CDR3 amino acids: CASSRGASEKETQYF. The CDR3 DNA follows: TGTGCCAGCAGCCGTGGGGCTAGCGAGAAAGAGACCCAGTACTTC.

The rearrangement links TRBV19 to TRBJ1-5; 7 bases are shared with TRBD1. V lost 7 bases and J lost 6; bases outside the gene matches: 9. The germline V gene encodes CDR1 LNHDA and CDR2 SQIVND (reference sequence). This CDR3 has 14 residues. Written as DNA, the CDR3 is TGTGCCAGTAAAACAGGGGAAAGGGCTCAGCCCCAGCATTTT. It codes for CASKTGERAQPQHF.

This rearrangement joins TRBV19 to TRBJ1-5; 9 nucleotides line up with TRBD1. V dropped 6 bases and J dropped 3; count of bases not matched to a gene: 6. Germline CDR1 and CDR2: LNHDA and SQIVND (reference sequence). This CDR3 has 15 amino acids. In DNA, the CDR3 is TGTGCCAGTAGGGGACAGGGAGCGCTCAATCAGCCCCAGCATTTT. Amino acids: CASRGQGALNQPQHF.

This sequence joins TRBV6-6 and TRBJ2-1; 11 bases are a match to TRBD2. The CDR3 has 15 amino acids. The V and J ends lost 7 bases and 2 bases, in that order; junction bases with no gene match: 4. Looked up from germline, CDR1 is MNHNY and CDR2 is SVGAGI (reference sequence). CDR3 nucleotide sequence: TGTGCCAGCACCGAACTAGCGGGAGCCTACAATGAGCAGTTCTTC. Its protein is CASTELAGAYNEQFF.

This clone was seen a few times. The rearrangement uses TRBV6-2 or TRBV6-3 and TRBJ1-2, with TRBD1 matching over 7 bases. Germline CDR1 and CDR2: MNHEY and SVGEGT. J gave up 8 bases and V 0 bases, and 9 bases lay outside the gene matches. The CDR3 is made up of 15 amino acids. In nucleotides, the CDR3 is TGTGCCAGCAGTTACTCAAGACAGGGATTGGGAGGCTACACCTTC. This codes for CASSYSRQGLGGYTF.

The chain links TRBV5-4 to TRBJ2-7; perhaps TRBD1 as D (6 bases). Germline-derived CDR1 and CDR2 are SGHNT and YYREEE (reference sequence). CDR3 size: 14 residues. Trimming took off 1 base at V and 1 base at J, with 9 bases between the two ends. The CDR3 DNA sequence: TGTGCCAGCAGCTTGAGGGGGACATCCTACGAGCAGTACTTC. It encodes CASSLRGTSYEQYF. Supplemented by reference TRBV5-4 and TRBJ2-7, the full variable domain reads ETGVTQSPTHLIKTRGQQVTLRCSSQSGHNTVSWYQQALGQGPQFIFQYYREEENGRGNFPPRFSGLQFPNYSSELNVNALELDDSALYLCASSLRGTSYEQYFGPGTRLTVT.

This clone appeared a few times. The CDR3, as DNA: TGTGCCAGCAGCTTACCAGGGGGCTACGAGCAGTACTTC. The encoded protein is CASSLPGGYEQYF. The chain is built from TRBV7-9 and TRBJ2-7; 7 bases fit TRBD1. This CDR3 comprises 13 residues. Germline CDR1 and CDR2: SEHNR and FQNEAQ (reference sequence). V shed 2 bases and J 3 bases; nucleotides not matched to a gene: 1.

The rearrangement links TRBV4-1 to TRBJ2-2, with D hard to call. The CDR3 runs 15 residues. Germline V gene sequence: CDR1 MGHRA, CDR2 YSYEKL. The V end was cut by 0 bases, the J end by 0 bases, with 5 bases between. DNA of the CDR3: TGCGCCAGCAGCCAAGACTTCCCGAACACCGGGGAGCTGTTTTTT. Amino acids: CASSQDFPNTGELFF.

The V call is TRBV7-3, the J call TRBJ2-1; TRBD2 agrees at 10 bases. The CDR3 is 16 residues long. CDR1 SGHTA and CDR2 FQGTGA come from the germline V gene. Losses at the gene ends were 5 bases for V and 6 bases for J; bases not matched to a gene: 10. The DNA for the CDR3 is TGTGCCAGCAGCACCCCCAGGTTAGCGGGAGGCAATGAGCAGTTCTTC. Its translation is CASSTPRLAGGNEQFF.